This T cell receptor beta chain was found in a study of Ad26.COV2.S vaccination and SARS-CoV-2 variants. Across the study: Administration of Ad26.COV2.S was intramuscular, either once or twice 56 days apart. The study's findings and limits: CD8+ and CD4+ T cells specific for spike reportedly responded with substantial breadth after vaccination.

Points on this clone: Antigen unknown.

The treatment was: about 20 received Ad26.COV2.S at low or high dose, single or two shots; 5 received placebo; per-sample allocation not given. Sampling happened 63 days after the first vaccine or placebo injection. This CDR3 comprises 17 residues. Per germline, CDR1 MDHEN and CDR2 SYDVKM. With V trimmed by 4 bases and J by 0 bases, 9 bases remained unmatched. TCRdb's table, derived via immunoSEQ multiplex PCR, lists solely in-frame clones and lacks some. Of 350,000 to 500,000 clones in the sample, over 75% are singletons; the top ten hold about 4%. Sequenced here: peripheral blood, sampled in a trial of Ad26.COV2.S vaccine versus placebo. The chain is built from TRBV28 and TRBJ1-1; 9 bases are a match to TRBD1. The receptor was derived from a person aged 18-65 years who received the Ad26.COV2.S COVID-19 vaccine or a placebo. The CDR3 bases are TGTGCCAGCAGTTGCCGACAGGGGGGAAATCTGAACACTGAAGCTTTCTTT. This codes for CASSCRQGGNLNTEAFF.